This T cell receptor (beta chain) was identified during a study of blood T cell repertoires in COVID-19. TCRdb's table, derived via immunoSEQ multiplex PCR, lists solely in-frame clones and lacks some. Among around 100,000 clones listed, about 80% were seen once. This CDR3 spans 16 amino acids. The germline V and J ends were trimmed by 4 bases and 0 bases, with 13 bases remaining between them. Germline values: CDR1 LGHNA, CDR2 YNFKEQ. This chain uses TRBV4-2 with TRBJ1-3; tentative D call: TRBD1 (6 bases). Sequences were obtained from peripheral blood. This TCR was recovered from a man aged 55 to 70 with acute or convalescent COVID-19. DNA of the CDR3: TGTGCCAGCAGCCTACAGGGACCTAGCTCTGGAAACACCATATATTTT. Translating it yields CASSLQGPSSGNTIYF.